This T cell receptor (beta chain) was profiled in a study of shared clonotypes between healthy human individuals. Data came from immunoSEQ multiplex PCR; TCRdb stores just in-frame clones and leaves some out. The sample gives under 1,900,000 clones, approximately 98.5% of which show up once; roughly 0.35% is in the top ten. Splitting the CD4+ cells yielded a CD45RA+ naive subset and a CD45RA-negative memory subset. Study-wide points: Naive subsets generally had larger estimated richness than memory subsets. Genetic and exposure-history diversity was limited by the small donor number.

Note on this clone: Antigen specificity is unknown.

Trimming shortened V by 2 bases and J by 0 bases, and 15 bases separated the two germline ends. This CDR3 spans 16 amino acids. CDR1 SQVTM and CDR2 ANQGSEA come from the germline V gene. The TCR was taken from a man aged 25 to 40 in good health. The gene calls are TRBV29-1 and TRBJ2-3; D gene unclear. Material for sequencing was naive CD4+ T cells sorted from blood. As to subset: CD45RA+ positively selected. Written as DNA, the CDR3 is TGCAGCGTTGAAAGGGTCGGGTCACCTAGCACAGATACGCAGTATTTT. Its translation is CSVERVGSPSTDTQYF.